These 28 T cell receptor beta chains share one sample of origin, sequenced in a study of breast tumors, draining lymph nodes, adjacent tissues. Each CDR3 protein gets one entry after TCRdb re-called the multiplex PCR reads with MiXCR. The table shows over 10,000 distinct CDR3 sequences, with about three fifths occurring only once. Material for sequencing was tumor-adjacent breast tissue. The receptors were gathered from a female donor with breast cancer. Some clones in this sample may be carry-over from other donors' samples.

The chain recombines TRBV5-6 with TRBJ2-7; D may be TRBD2 (5 bases). The germline V and J ends were trimmed by 1 base and 10 bases, with 9 bases remaining between them. Germline V gives CDR1 SGHDT, CDR2 YYEEEE. The CDR3 is made up of 11 amino acids. CDR3 sequence (DNA): TGTGCCAGCAGCTTGTGGGGAGTTCAGTACTTC. This translates into CASSLWGVQYF.

The chain employs TRBV7-8 and TRBJ2-3; 9 positions match TRBD2. This CDR3 has 17 residues. The V gene's germline CDR1 is SGHVS and CDR2 FQNEAQ. Unmatched junction bases numbered 7, after V lost 3 bases and J lost 0 bases. DNA for the CDR3: TGTGCCAGCAGCTTGGCGGCTAGCGGGACGAGCACAGATACGCAGTATTTT. Residues: CASSLAASGTSTDTQYF.

The CDR3, as DNA: TGTGCCAGCAGCTTGTCCACACCTAGGAACGAGCAGTACTTC. Translating it yields CASSLSTPRNEQYF. The chain is built from TRBV7-2 and TRBJ2-7; no clear D. The CDR3 loop spans 14 amino acids. V gave up 3 bases and J gave up 5 bases, with 14 bases separating them. The germline V gene has CDR1 SGHTA and CDR2 FQGNSA.

About this clonotype: Given a much more abundant clone one base away, this may be a read error. This chain joins TRBV10-3 and TRBJ1-1; D remains unclear. Germline V lookup: CDR1 ENHRY, CDR2 SYGVKD. This CDR3 spans 12 amino acids. DNA of the CDR3: TGTGCCATCAGTGAGTCGGAAACTGGAGCTTTCTTT. Protein product: CAISESETGAFF.

This clonotype has ten or more counts. This may arise from a read error, as a much more abundant clone is one base away. The chain uses TRBV20-1 and TRBJ2-7; 8 bases are shared with TRBD1. This CDR3 has 15 amino acids. V was pared by 0 bases and J by 2 bases, with 6 bases of the junction left unmatched. The germline V gene has CDR1 DFQATT and CDR2 SNEGSKA (reference sequence). The CDR3 here is CSAREGTGSTYEQYF. The CDR3 DNA follows: TGCAGTGCTAGAGAGGGGACAGGTTCGACCTACGAGCAGTACTTC.

The genes are TRBV19 and TRBJ2-7, with D tentatively TRBD1 (6 bases). The germline V gene encodes CDR1 LNHDA and CDR2 SQIVND (reference sequence). Trimming pared 3 bases from V and 2 bases from J, leaving 11 bases between. The CDR3 loop spans 14 amino acids. As DNA, the CDR3 is TGTGCCAGTAGTATTGAGACAGGACCCTACGAGCAGTACTTC. Translation: CASSIETGPYEQYF.

This clonotype has a handful of counts. Since a much larger clone is just one base distant, this may be a read error. V is TRBV6-5 and J is TRBJ2-7; D uncertain. V shed 5 bases and J shed 6 bases, with 14 bases lying between them. The CDR3 is 13 amino acids. Germline V gene lookup returns CDR1 MNHEY and CDR2 SVGAGI. This chain's CDR3 is CASSRSRTSEQYF. CDR3 nucleotide sequence: TGTGCCAGCAGTCGCTCCAGGACCTCCGAGCAGTACTTC.

This clonotype was seen repeatedly, ten times or more. This chain connects TRBV6-5 to TRBJ2-2; 11 bases are shared with TRBD2. This CDR3 contains 17 residues. Germline V CDR1 and CDR2: MNHEY, SVGAGI. V was pared by 2 bases and J by 3 bases, with 5 bases of the junction left unmatched. CDR3: CASSYGLAGGYTGELFF. CDR3 bases: TGTGCCAGCAGTTACGGACTAGCGGGCGGGTACACCGGGGAGCTGTTTTTT.

This clonotype is labeled medium-sized (0.01 to 0.1%). The CDR3 nucleotides read TGCAGTGCTAGAGATCTGGCTAGCGGCCCGGGTACGCAGTATTTT. Translated, it gives CSARDLASGPGTQYF. The genes are TRBV20-1 and TRBJ2-3, with TRBD2 matching 7 bases. The V gene's germline CDR1 is DFQATT and CDR2 SNEGSKA (reference sequence). The CDR3 runs to 15 residues. V shed 0 bases, J shed 8 bases, and the junction held 11 bases outside the gene matches.

The V and J genes are TRBV5-1 and TRBJ2-7, with D unclear. The V and J ends lost 5 bases and 5 bases respectively, with 20 bases between them. Germline CDR1 SGHRS, CDR2 YFSETQ. The CDR3 totals 15 residues. In DNA, the CDR3 is TGCGCCAGCAGATTCGAACCTTACTTGGCCCACGAGCAGTACTTC. Its protein product is CASRFEPYLAHEQYF.

In its sample, this clonotype was seen many times. This chain connects TRBV27 to TRBJ2-2; possible D gene TRBD2, 6 bases. This CDR3 spans 15 amino acids. The V end lost 7 bases, the J end lost 4 bases, and 16 bases lay between the germline ends. Germline CDR1 is MNHEY and CDR2 is SMNVEV (reference sequence). The CDR3 region is CASTQWSGVTGELFF. Here the CDR3 DNA reads TGTGCCAGCACTCAATGGTCGGGGGTCACCGGGGAGCTGTTTTTT.

The rearrangement joins TRBV11-2 to TRBJ2-5, with a possible D match to TRBD1 (6 bases). The CDR3 totals 16 residues. V dropped 3 bases and J dropped 4 bases, with 18 bases sitting between them. Germline V CDR1 and CDR2: SGHAT, FQNNGV. Here the CDR3 reads CASSLQGGKLPETQYF. The CDR3 nucleotides read TGTGCCAGCAGCTTGCAAGGGGGTAAATTGCCAGAGACCCAGTACTTC.

With respect to this clonotype: One end of the junction varies from germline; a read error may be responsible. This chain joins TRBV20-1 and TRBJ2-7; 8 positions agree with TRBD2. The CDR3 covers 11 residues. CDR1 and CDR2 (germline): DFQATT, SNEGSKA (reference sequence). CDR3 nucleotides: TGCAGTGCTAGATACTCAGCGGGGGTCTGGTTC. Translating it yields CSARYSAGVWF.

This clonotype showed up just a few times. V is TRBV4-1 and J is TRBJ2-5; 7 bases are a match to TRBD2. J lost 4 bases, V lost 4 bases, and 0 bases had no gene match. In germline, CDR1 is MGHRA, CDR2 YSYEKL. The CDR3 sequence is 12 residues long. The CDR3 DNA follows: TGCGCCAGCAGCCCGGGGGGAGAGACCCAGTACTTC. Amino acid sequence: CASSPGGETQYF.

V usage is TRBV19 and J usage is TRBJ1-4; a weak D match, TRBD1 (5 bases). The CDR3 is 15 residues long. Trimming removed 4 bases at V and 6 bases at J, with 15 bases between. Per germline, CDR1 LNHDA and CDR2 SQIVND (reference sequence). DNA of the CDR3: TGTGCCAGTAGTAGGGTGGGGACGGGATATGAAAAACTGTTTTTT. This gives the protein CASSRVGTGYEKLFF.

Many counts were recorded for this clonotype. The chain employs TRBV20-1 and TRBJ2-3, with D possibly matching TRBD2 (7 bases). This CDR3 spans 16 amino acids. The V gene lost 6 bases and the J gene lost 2 bases, with 21 bases spanning the gap. From germline, CDR1 is DFQATT and CDR2 SNEGSKA (reference sequence). The CDR3 DNA reads TGCAGTGCGGGAGGATACAAGCGGGACATCACAGATACGCAGTATTTT. Encoded protein: CSAGGYKRDITDTQYF.

Within the sample, this clonotype is medium-sized (0.01 to 0.1%). The chain is built from TRBV5-1 and TRBJ1-2, with a possible D match to TRBD1 (5 bases). The V and J ends lost 3 bases and 8 bases respectively, with 20 bases between them. CDR1 is SGHRS and CDR2 is YFSETQ in the germline V gene. The CDR3 is 15 amino acids. The CDR3 region is CASSSDPGLAGGYTF. The CDR3 DNA is TGCGCCAGCAGCTCCGACCCGGGGCTTGCGGGAGGCTACACCTTC.

The V and J genes are TRBV20-1 and TRBJ1-6; TRBD1 might be the D (6 bases). The CDR3 has 16 residues. Germline CDR1 and CDR2: DFQATT and SNEGSKA (reference sequence). The V end was cut by 4 bases, the J end by 10 bases, with 23 bases between. In nucleotides, the CDR3 is TGCAGTGCTACCAAGAACAGGGTCCTTAAAGAGTCACCCCTCCACTTT. Amino acids: CSATKNRVLKESPLHF.

This clonotype was seen repeatedly, ten times or more. This chain connects TRBV27 to TRBJ1-2; the match to TRBD1 covers 11 bases. The CDR3 length is 11 residues. CDR1 and CDR2 from the germline V gene are MNHEY and SMNVEV (reference sequence). Germline trimming cut 10 bases from V and 6 bases from J; bases unmatched to any gene: 1. The CDR3 region is CATGQGDGYTF. The CDR3 region has the DNA TGTGCCACGGGACAGGGGGATGGCTACACCTTC.

This clonotype was observed a single time. The V and J genes are TRBV7-2 and TRBJ2-1, with 10 bases identical to TRBD2. The CDR3 is 13 amino acids. After removal of 5 bases from V and 9 bases from J, the junction contained 4 bases not matched to a gene. The V gene's germline CDR1 is SGHTA and CDR2 FQGNSA. The CDR3 reads CASSSLAGAEQFF. For the CDR3, the DNA is TGTGCCAGCAGCAGTCTAGCGGGAGCTGAGCAGTTCTTC.

V gene TRBV5-6 combines with J gene TRBJ2-7, with 7 nucleotides matching TRBD1. The CDR3 loop spans 14 amino acids. Germline V CDR1 and CDR2: SGHDT, YYEEEE. Trimming cost V 0 bases and J 4 bases; bases outside gene matches: 4. In nucleotides, the CDR3 is TGTGCCAGCAGCTTGGCAGGGGGTATTTACGAGCAGTACTTC. It translates to CASSLAGGIYEQYF.

This CDR3 reads CASTSTGTVYGYTF. CDR3 DNA sequence: TGTGCCAGCACCTCCACGGGGACAGTCTATGGCTACACCTTC. J is TRBJ1-2 and V is TRBV6-5, with TRBD1 identical over 7 bases. The germline CDR1 and CDR2 sequences are MNHEY and SVGAGI. CDR3 length: 14 amino acids. Trimming removed 7 bases from V and 4 bases from J; junction bases left unmatched: 9.

The chain employs TRBV5-4 and TRBJ2-7; 10 nucleotides align to TRBD1. Germline assignment: CDR1 SGHNT and CDR2 YYREEE (reference sequence). Trimming cost V 0 bases and J 4 bases; bases outside gene matches: 4. There are 15 residues in the CDR3. CDR3 residues: CASSLGGQGPYEQYF. As DNA, the CDR3 is TGTGCCAGCAGCTTGGGGGGACAGGGGCCTTACGAGCAGTACTTC.

This clonotype was counted between two and nine times. The V call is TRBV2, the J call TRBJ2-1; weak D call: TRBD2 (5 bases). This CDR3 spans 12 amino acids. CDR1 and CDR2 (germline): SNHLY, FYNNEI. Trimming stripped 6 bases from V and 12 bases from J, with 15 bases between. CDR3 in DNA: TGTGCCAGCAGGAGCGAGGGATTTCTGCAGTTCTTC. This encodes CASRSEGFLQFF.

This clonotype was detected many times. A much larger clonotype is one base distant, so this may be a read error. The V call is TRBV6-2 or TRBV6-3, the J call TRBJ1-6; 8 positions match TRBD1. J lost 0 bases, V lost 7 bases, and 5 bases had no gene match. Germline assignment: CDR1 MNHEY and CDR2 SVGEGT. The CDR3 totals 16 residues. The CDR3 nucleotides are TGTGCCAGCAAGCCAGGGGGCAGCTCCTATAATTCACCCCTCCACTTT. This gives the protein CASKPGGSSYNSPLHF.

The chain recombines TRBV4-2 with TRBJ1-2; D remains ambiguous. Trimming stripped 1 base from V and 4 bases from J, with 16 bases between. The germline V gene has CDR1 LGHNA and CDR2 YNFKEQ. The CDR3 runs 16 residues. Here the CDR3 reads CASSQGQEAASYGYTF. The CDR3 nucleotides read TGTGCCAGCAGCCAAGGTCAGGAAGCAGCTAGCTATGGCTACACCTTC.

The rearrangement uses TRBV7-2 and TRBJ2-7; D may correspond to TRBD1 or TRBD2 (5 bases each). The CDR3 is 14 amino acids. The germline V and J ends were trimmed by 5 bases and 4 bases, with 15 bases remaining between them. Germline CDR1 SGHTA, CDR2 FQGNSA. The CDR3 sequence is CASSLQGGLYEQYF. CDR3 nucleotide sequence: TGTGCCAGCAGCCTGCAGGGCGGGCTTTACGAGCAGTACTTC.

Many counts were recorded for this clonotype. CDR3 nucleotides: TGTGCCAGCAGTTTCTTTAGCGGCCTCCGGGAGACCCAGTACTTC. Translation gives CASSFFSGLRETQYF. V and J are TRBV28 and TRBJ2-5; a possible D gene is TRBD2 (6 bases). Between the trimmed V and J ends, which lost 3 bases and 5 bases, there was a span of 16 bases. CDR3 length: 15 residues. Germline-derived CDR1 and CDR2 are MDHEN and SYDVKM.